The T cell receptor (beta chain) described here comes from a study of shared clonotypes between healthy human individuals. The overall study: CD8 memory received one plate per donor, CD8 naive two, CD4 memory three and CD4 naive three.

Study-level points and caveats: An anticipated effect of sequencing depth on clonotype sharing among donors was recognized. The generation probabilities recorded for non-shared clonotypes fell below those of clonotypes shared by all four donors. Incompleteness in sorted-subset sequencing, despite large depth, was shown by rarefaction.

The naive CD8 subset, CD45RO-negative cells positively selected for CCR7, excluded terminally differentiated effector memory CD45RA+ cells. Per germline, CDR1 LNHNV and CDR2 YYDKDF (reference sequence). V was shortened by 5 bases and J by 7 bases, with 17 bases between the two germline ends. This CDR3 contains 15 residues. Profiling relied on immunoSEQ multiplex PCR, and the TCRdb table lists in-frame clones only, not all of them. The repertoire holds 560,000 or so clones, with approximately 96% as singletons. Note on this clone: Its matching antigen is unknown.

The source material was naive CD8+ T cells sorted from blood. This chain connects TRBV15 to TRBJ1-4; possibly TRBD1 for D (6 bases). This TCR was recovered from a woman in her twenties or thirties in good health. CDR3 bases: TGTGCCACCAGCTCGGGACACATGAAGGGTGAAAAACTGTTTTTT. Residues: CATSSGHMKGEKLFF.